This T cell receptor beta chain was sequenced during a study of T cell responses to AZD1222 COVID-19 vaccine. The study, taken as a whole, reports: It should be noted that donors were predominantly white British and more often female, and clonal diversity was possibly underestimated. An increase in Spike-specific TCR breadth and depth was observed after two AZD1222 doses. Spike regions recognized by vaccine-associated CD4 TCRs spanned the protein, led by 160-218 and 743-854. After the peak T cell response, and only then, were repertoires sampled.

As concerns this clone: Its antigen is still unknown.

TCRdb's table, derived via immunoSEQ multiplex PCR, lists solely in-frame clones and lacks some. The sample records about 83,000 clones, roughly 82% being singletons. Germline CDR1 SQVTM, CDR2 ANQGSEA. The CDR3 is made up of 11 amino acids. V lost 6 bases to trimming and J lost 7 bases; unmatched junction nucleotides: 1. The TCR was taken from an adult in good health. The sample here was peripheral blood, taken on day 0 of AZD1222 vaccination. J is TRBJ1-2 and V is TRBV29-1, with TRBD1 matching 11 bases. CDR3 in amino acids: CSVGTGGGYTF. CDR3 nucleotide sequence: TGCAGCGTCGGGACAGGGGGTGGCTACACCTTC.